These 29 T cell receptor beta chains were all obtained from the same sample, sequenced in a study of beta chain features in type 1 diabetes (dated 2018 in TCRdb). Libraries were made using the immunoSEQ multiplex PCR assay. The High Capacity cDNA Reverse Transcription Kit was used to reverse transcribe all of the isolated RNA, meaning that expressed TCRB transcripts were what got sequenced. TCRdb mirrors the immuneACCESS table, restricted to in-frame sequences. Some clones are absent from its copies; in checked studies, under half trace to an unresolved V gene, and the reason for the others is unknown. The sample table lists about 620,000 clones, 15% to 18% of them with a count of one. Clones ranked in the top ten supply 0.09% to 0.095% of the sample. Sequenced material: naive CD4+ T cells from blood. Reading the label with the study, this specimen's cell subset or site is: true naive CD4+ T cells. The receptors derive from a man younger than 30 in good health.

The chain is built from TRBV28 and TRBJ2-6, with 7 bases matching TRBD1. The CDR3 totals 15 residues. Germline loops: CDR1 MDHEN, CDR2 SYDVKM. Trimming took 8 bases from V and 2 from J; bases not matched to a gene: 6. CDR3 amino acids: CASHKGGTGANVLTF. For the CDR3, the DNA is TGTGCCAGCCACAAAGGGGGCACTGGGGCCAACGTCCTGACTTTC.

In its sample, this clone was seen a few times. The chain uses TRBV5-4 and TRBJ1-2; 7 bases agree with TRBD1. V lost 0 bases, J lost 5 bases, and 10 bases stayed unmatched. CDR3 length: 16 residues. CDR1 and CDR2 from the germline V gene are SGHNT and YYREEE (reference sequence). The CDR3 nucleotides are TGTGCCAGCAGCTTGGCCGTAGGGGGCGCTGGATATGGCTACACCTTC. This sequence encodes CASSLAVGGAGYGYTF.

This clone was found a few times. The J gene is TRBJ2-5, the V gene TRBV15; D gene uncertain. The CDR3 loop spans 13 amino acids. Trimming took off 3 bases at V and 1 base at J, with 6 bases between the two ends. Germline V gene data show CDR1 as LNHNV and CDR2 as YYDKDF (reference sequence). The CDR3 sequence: CATSRGFQETQYF. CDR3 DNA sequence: TGTGCCACCAGCAGGGGTTTCCAAGAGACCCAGTACTTC.

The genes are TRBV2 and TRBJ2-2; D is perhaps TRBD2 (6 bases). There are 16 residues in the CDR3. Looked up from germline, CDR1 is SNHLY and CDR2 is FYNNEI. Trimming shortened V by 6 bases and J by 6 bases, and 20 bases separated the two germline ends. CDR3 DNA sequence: TGTGCCAGCAGGTTATATGCGGGAAGATTTTCCGGGGAGCTGTTTTTT. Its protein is CASRLYAGRFSGELFF.

In nucleotides, the CDR3 is TGTGCCAGCGTCCCTGGTCGGCAGGCCGACTCCTATGGCTACACCTTC. This translates into CASVPGRQADSYGYTF. J is TRBJ1-2 and V is TRBV27; D not certain. Trimming took 8 bases from V and 4 from J, leaving 23 bases between them. The CDR3 runs to 16 residues. CDR1 is MNHEY and CDR2 is SMNVEV in the germline V gene (reference sequence).

Here the CDR3 reads CASSAKGGPYEQFF. The CDR3 DNA is TGTGCCAGCAGCGCCAAAGGGGGGCCTTATGAGCAGTTCTTC. The genes are TRBV21-1 and TRBJ2-1. TRBV21-1 is described as a pseudogene. The CDR3 sequence is 14 residues long.

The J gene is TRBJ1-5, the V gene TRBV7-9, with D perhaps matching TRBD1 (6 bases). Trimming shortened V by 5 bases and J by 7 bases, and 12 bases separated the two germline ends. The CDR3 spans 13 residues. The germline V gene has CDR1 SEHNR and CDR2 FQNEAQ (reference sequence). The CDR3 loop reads CASSRIQGQPQHF. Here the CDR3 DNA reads TGTGCCAGCAGCCGCATACAGGGCCAGCCCCAGCATTTT.

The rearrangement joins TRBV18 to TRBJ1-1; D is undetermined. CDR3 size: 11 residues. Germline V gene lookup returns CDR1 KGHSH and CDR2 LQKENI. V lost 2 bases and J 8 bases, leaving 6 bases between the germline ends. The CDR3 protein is CASSPKSEAFF. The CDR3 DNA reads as TGTGCCAGCTCACCAAAGTCAGAAGCTTTCTTT.

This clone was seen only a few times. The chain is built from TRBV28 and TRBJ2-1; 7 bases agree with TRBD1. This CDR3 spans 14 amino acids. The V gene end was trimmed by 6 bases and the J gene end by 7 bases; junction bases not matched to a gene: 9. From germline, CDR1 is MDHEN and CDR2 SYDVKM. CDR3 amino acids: CASRTRQGRNEQFF. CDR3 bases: TGTGCCAGCAGAACCCGACAGGGTCGGAATGAGCAGTTCTTC.

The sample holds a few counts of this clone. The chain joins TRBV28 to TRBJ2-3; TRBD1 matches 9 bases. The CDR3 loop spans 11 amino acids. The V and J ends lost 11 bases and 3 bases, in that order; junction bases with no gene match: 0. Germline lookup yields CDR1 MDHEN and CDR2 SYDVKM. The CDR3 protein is CAGQGTDTQYF. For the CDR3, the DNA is TGTGCCGGACAGGGGACAGATACGCAGTATTTT.

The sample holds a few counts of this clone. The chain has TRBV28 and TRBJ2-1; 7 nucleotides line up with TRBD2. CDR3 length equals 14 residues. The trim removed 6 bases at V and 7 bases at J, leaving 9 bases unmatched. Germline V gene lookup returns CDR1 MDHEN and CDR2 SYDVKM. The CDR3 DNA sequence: TGTGCCAGCAGCATACCGCTAGCGGCAAATGAGCAGTTCTTC. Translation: CASSIPLAANEQFF. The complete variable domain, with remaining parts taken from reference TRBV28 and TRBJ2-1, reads DVKVTQSSRYLVKRTGEKVFLECVQDMDHENMFWYRQDPGLGLRLIYFSYDVKMKEKGDIPEGYSVSREKKERFSLILESASTNQTSMYLCASSIPLAANEQFFGPGTRLTVL.

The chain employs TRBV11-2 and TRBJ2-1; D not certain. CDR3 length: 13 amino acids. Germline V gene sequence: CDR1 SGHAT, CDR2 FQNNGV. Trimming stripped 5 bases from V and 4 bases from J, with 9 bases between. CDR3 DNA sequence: TGTGCCAGCAGCCCCCCCCCGTACAATGAGCAGTTCTTC. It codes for CASSPPPYNEQFF.

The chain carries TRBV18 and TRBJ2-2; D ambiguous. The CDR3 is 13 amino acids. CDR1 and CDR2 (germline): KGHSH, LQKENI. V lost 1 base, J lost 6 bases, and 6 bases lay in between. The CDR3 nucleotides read TGTGCCAGCTCACCACTGGGTCCCGGGGAGCTGTTTTTT. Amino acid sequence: CASSPLGPGELFF.

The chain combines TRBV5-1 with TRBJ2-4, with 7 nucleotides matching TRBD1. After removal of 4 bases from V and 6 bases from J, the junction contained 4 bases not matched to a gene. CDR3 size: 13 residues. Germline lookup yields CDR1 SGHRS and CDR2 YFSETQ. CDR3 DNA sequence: TGCGCCAGCAGCCCTGACAGGGTAAACATTCAGTACTTC. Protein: CASSPDRVNIQYF.

The CDR3 loop is CASTSRGANNQPQHF. DNA for the CDR3: TGTGCCAGTACCTCTCGGGGGGCTAACAATCAGCCCCAGCATTTT. V is TRBV6-6 and J is TRBJ1-5, with D maybe TRBD1 (6 bases). The CDR3 is 15 amino acids. Germline CDR1 reads MNHNY; CDR2 reads SVGAGI (reference sequence). Trimming removed 9 bases at V and 3 bases at J, with 18 bases between.

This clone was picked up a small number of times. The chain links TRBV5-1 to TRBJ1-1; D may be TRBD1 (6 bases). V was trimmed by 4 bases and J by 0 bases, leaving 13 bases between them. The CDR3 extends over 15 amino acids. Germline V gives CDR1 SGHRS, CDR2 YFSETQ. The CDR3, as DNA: TGCGCCAGCAGCCCGACAGGAAGTATGAACACTGAAGCTTTCTTT. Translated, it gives CASSPTGSMNTEAFF.

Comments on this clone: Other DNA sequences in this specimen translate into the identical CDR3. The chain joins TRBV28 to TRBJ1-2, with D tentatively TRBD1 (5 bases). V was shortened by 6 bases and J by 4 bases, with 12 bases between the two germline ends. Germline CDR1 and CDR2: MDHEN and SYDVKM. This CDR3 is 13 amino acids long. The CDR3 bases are TGTGCCAGCAGCTTGGGACCGACCTATGGCTACACCTTC. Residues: CASSLGPTYGYTF.

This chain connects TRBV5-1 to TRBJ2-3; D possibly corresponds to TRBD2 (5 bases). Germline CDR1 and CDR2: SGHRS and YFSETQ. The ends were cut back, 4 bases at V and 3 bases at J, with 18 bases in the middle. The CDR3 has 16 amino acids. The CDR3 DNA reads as TGCGCCAGCAGCCCCGGTATCCGGGAAGGAACAGATACGCAGTATTTT. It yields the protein CASSPGIREGTDTQYF. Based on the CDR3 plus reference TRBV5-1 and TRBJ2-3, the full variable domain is KAGVTQTPRYLIKTRGQQVTLSCSPISGHRSVSWYQQTPGQGLQFLFEYFSETQRNKGNFPGRFSGRQFSNSRSEMNVSTLELGDSALYLCASSPGIREGTDTQYFGPGTRLTVL.

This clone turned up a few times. Written as DNA, the CDR3 is TGTGCCAGCTCACGAGACCTTAGTCCCGCGGTTTCTGAAAAACTGTTTTTT. This gives the protein CASSRDLSPAVSEKLFF. The V call is TRBV18, the J call TRBJ1-4; D gene uncertain. V lost 4 bases and J lost 7, with 22 bases in between. The CDR3 is 17 residues long. In germline, CDR1 is KGHSH, CDR2 LQKENI. Complete variable domain (other parts from reference TRBV18 and TRBJ1-4): NAGVMQNPRHLVRRRGQEARLRCSPMKGHSHVYWYRQLPEEGLKFMVYLQKENIIDESGMPKERFSAEFPKEGPSILRIQQVVRGDSAAYFCASSRDLSPAVSEKLFFGSGTQLSVL.

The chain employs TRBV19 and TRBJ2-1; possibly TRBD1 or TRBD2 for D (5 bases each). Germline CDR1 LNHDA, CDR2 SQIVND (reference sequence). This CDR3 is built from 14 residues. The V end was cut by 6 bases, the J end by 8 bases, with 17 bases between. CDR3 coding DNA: TGTGCCAGTAGAAGAGGGGCTTCCTATGATGAGCAGTTCTTC. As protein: CASRRGASYDEQFF.

The CDR3 DNA reads as TGTGCCAGCTCACCATCCGGACTAGCGGGGGGGATCTACGAGCAGTACTTC. Translating gives CASSPSGLAGGIYEQYF. The chain recombines TRBV18 with TRBJ2-7; 15 nucleotides match TRBD2. CDR1 is KGHSH, CDR2 LQKENI, per germline. This CDR3 region has 17 residues. With 2 bases clipped from V and 3 bases from J, the junction kept 5 bases outside the gene matches.

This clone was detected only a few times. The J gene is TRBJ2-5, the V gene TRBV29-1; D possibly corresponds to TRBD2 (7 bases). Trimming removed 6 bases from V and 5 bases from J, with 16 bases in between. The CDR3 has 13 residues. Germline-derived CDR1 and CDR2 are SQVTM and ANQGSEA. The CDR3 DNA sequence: TGCAGCGTCGAGGGGGGGGCGAGGGAGACCCAGTACTTC. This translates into CSVEGGARETQYF.

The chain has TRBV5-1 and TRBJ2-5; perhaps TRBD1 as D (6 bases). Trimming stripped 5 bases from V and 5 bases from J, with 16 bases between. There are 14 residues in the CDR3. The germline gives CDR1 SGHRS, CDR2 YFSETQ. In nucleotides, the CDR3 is TGCGCCAGCAGTCAGATGGGGGCGATGGAGACCCAGTACTTC. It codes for CASSQMGAMETQYF.

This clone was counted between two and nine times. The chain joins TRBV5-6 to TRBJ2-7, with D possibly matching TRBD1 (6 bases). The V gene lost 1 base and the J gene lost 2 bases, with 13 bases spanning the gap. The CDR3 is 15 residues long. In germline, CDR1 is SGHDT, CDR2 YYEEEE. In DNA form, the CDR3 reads TGTGCCAGCAGCTTGTGGTGGACAGCTCCCTACGAGCAGTACTTC. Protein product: CASSLWWTAPYEQYF.

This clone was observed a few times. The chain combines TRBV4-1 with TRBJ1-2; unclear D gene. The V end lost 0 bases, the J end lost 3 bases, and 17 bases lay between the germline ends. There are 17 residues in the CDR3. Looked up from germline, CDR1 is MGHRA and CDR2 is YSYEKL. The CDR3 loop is CASSQDPRAPRHYGYTF. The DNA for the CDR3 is TGCGCCAGCAGCCAAGACCCCCGGGCCCCGAGGCACTATGGCTACACCTTC.

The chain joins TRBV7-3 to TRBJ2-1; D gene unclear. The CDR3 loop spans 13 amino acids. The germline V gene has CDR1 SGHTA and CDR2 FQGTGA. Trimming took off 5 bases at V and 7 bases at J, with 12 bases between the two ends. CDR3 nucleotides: TGTGCCAGCAGCGCCCTACAAGCAAATGAGCAGTTCTTC. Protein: CASSALQANEQFF.

The CDR3 DNA sequence: TGTGCCAGCAGCTTAGGTGGTCAGGGGATCTATGGCTACACCTTC. Encoded protein: CASSLGGQGIYGYTF. The V gene is TRBV7-2, the J gene TRBJ1-2; D perhaps matches TRBD1 (6 bases). This CDR3 comprises 15 residues. Germline CDR1 and CDR2: SGHTA and FQGNSA. Trimming took off 1 base at V and 4 bases at J, with 13 bases between the two ends.

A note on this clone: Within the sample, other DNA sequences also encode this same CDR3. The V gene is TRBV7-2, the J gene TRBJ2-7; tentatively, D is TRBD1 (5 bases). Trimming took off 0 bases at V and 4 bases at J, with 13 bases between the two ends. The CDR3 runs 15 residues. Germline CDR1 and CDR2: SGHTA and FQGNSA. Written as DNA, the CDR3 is TGTGCCAGCAGCTTAGCGAGCCAGGGTTCGTACGAGCAGTACTTC. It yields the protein CASSLASQGSYEQYF.

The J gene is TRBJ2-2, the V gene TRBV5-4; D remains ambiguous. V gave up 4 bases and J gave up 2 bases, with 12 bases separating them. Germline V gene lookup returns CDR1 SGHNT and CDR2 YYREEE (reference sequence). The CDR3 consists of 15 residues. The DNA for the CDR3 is TGTGCCAGCAGCCCCTACATGAAAAACACCGGGGAGCTGTTTTTT. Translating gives CASSPYMKNTGELFF. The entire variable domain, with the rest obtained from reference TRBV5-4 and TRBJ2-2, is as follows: ETGVTQSPTHLIKTRGQQVTLRCSSQSGHNTVSWYQQALGQGPQFIFQYYREEENGRGNFPPRFSGLQFPNYSSELNVNALELDDSALYLCASSPYMKNTGELFFGEGSRLTVL.